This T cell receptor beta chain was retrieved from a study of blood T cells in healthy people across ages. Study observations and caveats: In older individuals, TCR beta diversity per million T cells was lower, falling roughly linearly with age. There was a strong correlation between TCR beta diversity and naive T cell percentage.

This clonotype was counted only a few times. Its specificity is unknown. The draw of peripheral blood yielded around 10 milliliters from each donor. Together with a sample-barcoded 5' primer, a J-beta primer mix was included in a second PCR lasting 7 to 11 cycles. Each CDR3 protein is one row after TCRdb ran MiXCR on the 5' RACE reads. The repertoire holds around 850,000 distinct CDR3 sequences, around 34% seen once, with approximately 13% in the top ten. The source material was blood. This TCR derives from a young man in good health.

The CDR3 coding sequence is TGTGCCAGCCGAGGACGTAAATATAGCAATCAGCCCCAGCATTTT. It translates to CASRGRKYSNQPQHF. The rearrangement links TRBV6-2 or TRBV6-3 to TRBJ1-5; D remains ambiguous. CDR1 and CDR2 from the germline V gene are MNHEY and SVGEGT. The CDR3 has 15 residues. Trimming took off 8 bases at V and 0 bases at J, with 14 bases between the two ends.